The 20 T cell receptor beta chains in this list originate from one sample, sequenced in a study of blood T cell repertoires in COVID-19. Profiled with immunoSEQ multiplex PCR; TCRdb holds only in-frame clones, not every one. The sample contains 150,000 or so clones, about 90% of which appear only once. The material sequenced was PBMCs or T cells enriched from blood (not recorded which). These receptors all stem from a human donor with acute COVID-19. The donor label of this sample is uncertain.

This chain links TRBV11-2 with TRBJ1-5; maybe TRBD1 (5 bases). V lost 2 bases to trimming and J lost 0 bases, with 11 bases between them. Germline V lookup: CDR1 SGHAT, CDR2 FQNNGV. This CDR3 is built from 16 residues. This CDR3 reads CASSLFGATSNQPQHF. CDR3 DNA sequence: TGTGCCAGCAGCTTATTTGGGGCGACTAGCAATCAGCCCCAGCATTTT.

The rearrangement uses TRBV4-1 and TRBJ2-5; no reliable D call. The CDR3 contains 14 residues. CDR1 MGHRA and CDR2 YSYEKL come from the germline V gene. V lost 3 bases to trimming and J lost 5 bases, with 13 bases between them. The CDR3 region has the DNA TGCGCCAGCAGCCATCCCGCACAAAAGGAGACCCAGTACTTC. Translated: CASSHPAQKETQYF.

The chain recombines TRBV28 with TRBJ2-7; 7 bases are a match to TRBD1. The V gene end was trimmed by 8 bases and the J gene end by 1 base; junction bases not matched to a gene: 5. The CDR3 is 13 residues long. Per germline, CDR1 MDHEN and CDR2 SYDVKM. The CDR3 nucleotides read TGTGCCAGCCGTAGGACAGGTTCCTACGAGCAGTACTTC. This gives the protein CASRRTGSYEQYF.

J is TRBJ2-7 and V is TRBV5-6; 7 bases are a match to TRBD2. Germline CDR1 and CDR2: SGHDT and YYEEEE. V lost 2 bases and J lost 6; bases outside the gene matches: 2. This CDR3 is built from 12 residues. The CDR3 loop is CASSLPGGEQYF. CDR3 sequence (DNA): TGTGCCAGCAGCTTACCGGGGGGCGAGCAGTACTTC.

This clone was seen a single time. CDR3 amino acids: CASSRQTNTEAFF. CDR3 sequence (DNA): TGTGCCAGCAGTCGACAGACGAACACTGAAGCTTTCTTT. This chain joins TRBV12-3 or TRBV12-4 and TRBJ1-1, with D possibly matching TRBD1 (5 bases). V was pared by 5 bases and J by 1 base, with 8 bases between. The CDR3 has 13 amino acids.

The V and J genes are TRBV6-5 and TRBJ2-1; 12 bases agree with TRBD2. There are 15 residues in the CDR3. Per germline, CDR1 MNHEY and CDR2 SVGAGI. Germline trimming cut 4 bases from V and 5 bases from J; bases unmatched to any gene: 3. The CDR3 reads CASSSLAGGDNEQFF. In DNA form, the CDR3 reads TGTGCCAGCAGTTCGCTAGCGGGGGGGGACAATGAGCAGTTCTTC.

The V call is TRBV30, the J call TRBJ1-2; D call uncertain. V lost 2 bases and J lost 2, with 9 bases in between. CDR3 length: 13 amino acids. The V gene's germline CDR1 is GTSNPN and CDR2 SVGIG (reference sequence). CDR3 protein: CAWSQEWNYGYTF. In DNA form, the CDR3 reads TGTGCCTGGAGTCAAGAGTGGAACTATGGCTACACCTTC.

This clone appeared once. The V call is TRBV5-1, the J call TRBJ2-7; 9 nucleotides match TRBD1. This CDR3 is built from 14 residues. The V gene end was trimmed by 4 bases and the J gene end by 9 bases; junction bases not matched to a gene: 11. The germline V gene has CDR1 SGHRS and CDR2 YFSETQ. CDR3: CASSADRGLRGQYF. The CDR3 DNA is TGCGCCAGCAGCGCGGACAGGGGCCTGAGAGGGCAGTACTTC.

The V gene is TRBV7-9, the J gene TRBJ2-2, with TRBD1 identical over 7 bases. Germline lookup yields CDR1 SEHNR and CDR2 FQNEAQ (reference sequence). The CDR3 loop spans 16 amino acids. Unmatched junction bases numbered 11, after V lost 6 bases and J lost 4 bases. The CDR3 bases are TGTGCCAGCAGATCAACAGGGGTTCGTGGCACCGGGGAGCTGTTTTTT. It specifies CASRSTGVRGTGELFF.

This chain uses TRBV5-1 with TRBJ1-1; 7 bases line up with TRBD1. CDR1 and CDR2 (germline): SGHRS, YFSETQ. The V segment lost 4 bases and the J segment 1 base; nucleotides outside the gene matches: 1. The CDR3 totals 13 residues. As DNA, the CDR3 is TGCGCCAGCAGCGGGACAGCGAACACTGAAGCTTTCTTT. This gives the protein CASSGTANTEAFF.

The chain employs TRBV10-2 and TRBJ1-1, with D tentatively TRBD1 (6 bases). There are 13 residues in the CDR3. The germline V gene has CDR1 WSHSY and CDR2 SAAADI. The ends were cut back, 6 bases at V and 1 base at J, with 9 bases in the middle. The CDR3 DNA sequence: TGCGCCAGCAGCGTCAGGGGGAACACTGAAGCTTTCTTT. Protein sequence: CASSVRGNTEAFF.

A word on this clone: The sample contains more than one DNA sequence encoding this CDR3. The V gene is TRBV6-5, the J gene TRBJ2-3; 13 nucleotides match TRBD2. The CDR3 runs to 15 residues. Germline V gives CDR1 MNHEY, CDR2 SVGAGI. Trimming took 6 bases from V and 6 from J; bases not matched to a gene: 6. This CDR3 reads CASSPLAGGPDTQYF. CDR3 nucleotide sequence: TGTGCCAGCAGCCCACTAGCGGGGGGGCCGGATACGCAGTATTTT.

This clone was seen a few times. The genes are TRBV28 and TRBJ1-3; D uncertain. CDR3 length: 14 amino acids. V was cut by 3 bases and J by 0 bases, with 6 bases left in between. CDR1 and CDR2 (germline): MDHEN, SYDVKM. CDR3 bases: TGTGCCAGCAGTTTGAAGCTCTCTGGAAACACCATATATTTT. This codes for CASSLKLSGNTIYF. Looking up the rest from reference TRBV28 and TRBJ1-3 gives the full variable domain: DVKVTQSSRYLVKRTGEKVFLECVQDMDHENMFWYRQDPGLGLRLIYFSYDVKMKEKGDIPEGYSVSREKKERFSLILESASTNQTSMYLCASSLKLSGNTIYFGEGSWLTVV.

The chain combines TRBV28 with TRBJ2-7; D may be TRBD1 (6 bases). With 5 bases removed from V and 3 bases from J, the gap between germline ends came to 20 bases. This CDR3 spans 16 amino acids. Germline CDR1 reads MDHEN; CDR2 reads SYDVKM. Here the CDR3 reads CASSPPTGTYYYEQYF. DNA for the CDR3: TGTGCCAGCAGTCCACCAACCGGGACATACTACTACGAGCAGTACTTC.

The chain is built from TRBV20-1 and TRBJ2-5; TRBD2 is a possible D gene (5 bases). The CDR3 covers 14 residues. The V end lost 3 bases, the J end lost 0 bases, and 11 bases lay between the germline ends. CDR1 and CDR2 from the germline V gene are DFQATT and SNEGSKA (reference sequence). In DNA form, the CDR3 reads TGCAGTGCTAGTTCTTTCGGGGACCAAGAGACCCAGTACTTC. Amino acids: CSASSFGDQETQYF.

This rearrangement joins TRBV30 to TRBJ2-3; 10 bases match TRBD1. The germline gives CDR1 GTSNPN, CDR2 SVGIG (reference sequence). V was clipped by 5 bases and J by 8 bases; unmatched bases: 4. CDR3 length equals 12 residues. The CDR3 region has the DNA TGTGCCTGGGGGACAGGGGCCCGTACGCAGTATTTT. Translated, it gives CAWGTGARTQYF.

The rearrangement links TRBV9 to TRBJ1-2; 7 positions match TRBD1. Germline assignment: CDR1 SGDLS and CDR2 YYNGEE. V trimming: 4 bases; J trimming: 2 bases; junction bases outside the gene matches: 20. The CDR3 covers 19 residues. For the CDR3, the DNA is TGTGCCAGCAGCCCCAAGGGGTTGGGCAGGGGGATTGAAAACTATGGCTACACCTTC. It codes for CASSPKGLGRGIENYGYTF.

Details on this clone: Other DNA variants within this sample encode the same CDR3. The chain couples TRBV3-1 (or the pseudogene TRBV3-2) to TRBJ2-5, with D possibly TRBD2 on 6 matching bases. The germline gives CDR1 LGHDT, CDR2 YNNKEL (reference sequence). This CDR3 contains 13 residues. V lost 0 bases, J lost 5 bases, and 7 bases lay in between. The DNA of the CDR3 is TGTGCCAGCAGCCAAGATCGGGGGGAGACCCAGTACTTC. Translated: CASSQDRGETQYF.

The chain links TRBV29-1 to TRBJ2-1; D is perhaps TRBD2 (6 bases). V was trimmed by 3 bases and J by 4 bases, leaving 16 bases between them. Germline CDR1 reads SQVTM; CDR2 reads ANQGSEA. CDR3 size: 15 residues. CDR3 coding DNA: TGCAGCGTTGATGGGGACTTTCCAATTTACAATGAGCAGTTCTTC. It specifies CSVDGDFPIYNEQFF.

The V gene is TRBV12-5, the J gene TRBJ2-7; 8 nucleotides align to TRBD2. This CDR3 spans 16 amino acids. V shed 0 bases, J shed 0 bases, and the junction held 4 bases outside the gene matches. Germline-derived CDR1 and CDR2 are LGHNT and FRNRAP. This chain's CDR3 is CASGLVKRGSSYEQYF. CDR3 nucleotides: TGTGCTAGTGGTTTGGTAAAGCGGGGGTCCTCCTACGAGCAGTACTTC.